The next 21 T cell receptor beta chains were all read from a single sample in a study of response to subunit inactivated influenza vaccine. TCRdb reprocessed the RT-PCR reads via MiXCR and lists one record per CDR3 protein. The sample shows approximately 680,000 distinct CDR3 sequences, around 14% of them seen only once. This sample comprised PBMCs from blood, obtained roughly 12 days after vaccination. These receptors were taken from a man between 50 and 59 years old who received an inactivated influenza vaccine.

This clonotype was picked up a small number of times. The chain combines TRBV5-1 with TRBJ1-6, with D maybe TRBD1 (6 bases). Germline CDR1 SGHRS, CDR2 YFSETQ. V shed 0 bases and J shed 3 bases, with 10 bases lying between them. The CDR3 is 16 residues long. This CDR3 is CASSLGGGIYNSPLHF. The CDR3 DNA is TGCGCCAGCAGCTTGGGTGGGGGCATCTATAATTCACCCCTCCACTTT.

This clonotype was seen a few times. V usage is TRBV12-3 or TRBV12-4 and J usage is TRBJ2-3; 7 positions match TRBD1. V gave up 6 bases and J gave up 1 base; unmatched junction bases: 7. The CDR3 covers 15 residues. The CDR3, as DNA: TGTGCCAGCAGCGGGCGACAGGGACGCACAGATACGCAGTATTTT. It is translated as CASSGRQGRTDTQYF.

In this sample, this clonotype turned up a few times. The chain employs TRBV15 and TRBJ2-7; 9 nucleotides align to TRBD2. Looked up from germline, CDR1 is LNHNV and CDR2 is YYDKDF (reference sequence). Trimming took 0 bases from V and 4 from J; bases not matched to a gene: 7. The CDR3 consists of 16 residues. Here the CDR3 reads CATSRDGAGGFYEQYF. DNA for the CDR3: TGTGCCACCAGCAGAGATGGAGCGGGAGGATTTTACGAGCAGTACTTC. The variable domain in full, with the rest retrieved from reference TRBV15 and TRBJ2-7, is DAMVIQNPRYQVTQFGKPVTLSCSQTLNHNVMYWYQQKSSQAPKLLFHYYDKDFNNEADTPDNFQSRRPNTSFCFLDIRSPGLGDTAMYLCATSRDGAGGFYEQYFGPGTRLTVT.

The genes are TRBV18 and TRBJ1-2; D is unclear. CDR1 and CDR2 from the germline V gene are KGHSH and LQKENI. CDR3 length: 13 amino acids. The V and J ends lost 6 bases and 3 bases respectively, with 11 bases between them. The DNA of the CDR3 is TGTGCCAGCTCGTCGGCGAGGGACTATGGCTACACCTTC. Translating it yields CASSSARDYGYTF.

This clonotype was detected ten times or more. This chain joins TRBV12-3 or TRBV12-4 and TRBJ2-6, with 7 bases fitting TRBD1. The CDR3 has 15 residues. The trim removed 5 bases at V and 2 bases at J, leaving 3 bases unmatched. Here the CDR3 DNA reads TGTGCCAGCAGTCAAACAGGGGCTGGGGCCAACGTCCTGACTTTC. It translates to CASSQTGAGANVLTF.

The chain uses TRBV28 and TRBJ2-7; 7 bases line up with TRBD2. J was trimmed by 0 bases and V by 7 bases; bases with no gene match: 6. Germline-derived CDR1 and CDR2 are MDHEN and SYDVKM. The CDR3 consists of 14 residues. Here the CDR3 DNA reads TGTGCCAGCATGGTCGGGGGGAGCTCCTACGAGCAGTACTTC. Protein product: CASMVGGSSYEQYF. Drawing the rest from reference TRBV28 and TRBJ2-7, the complete variable domain is DVKVTQSSRYLVKRTGEKVFLECVQDMDHENMFWYRQDPGLGLRLIYFSYDVKMKEKGDIPEGYSVSREKKERFSLILESASTNQTSMYLCASMVGGSSYEQYFGPGTRLTVT.

A remark on this clonotype: A read error may explain this, as a much larger clone is one base away. DNA for the CDR3: TGTGCCAGCAGCCAAGGGACTAGCGATGAGCAGTTCTTC. It encodes CASSQGTSDEQFF. The rearrangement uses TRBV7-6 and TRBJ2-1, with 10 positions matching TRBD2. CDR1 is SGHVS, CDR2 FNYEAQ, per germline. The CDR3 has 13 amino acids. Trimming cost V 5 bases and J 8 bases; bases outside gene matches: 3. The whole variable domain, filled in from reference TRBV7-6 and TRBJ2-1, reads GAGVSQSPRYKVTKRGQDVALRCDPISGHVSLYWYRQALGQGPEFLTYFNYEAQQDKSGLPNDRFSAERPEGSISTLTIQRTEQRDSAMYRCASSQGTSDEQFFGPGTRLTVL.

This clonotype was counted at least ten times. The chain joins TRBV11-2 to TRBJ2-5; no firm D call. CDR3 length equals 12 residues. Trimming took 4 bases from V and 0 from J, leaving 3 bases between them. Germline V CDR1 and CDR2: SGHAT, FQNNGV. The CDR3 here is CASSSYQETQYF. The CDR3 DNA reads TGTGCCAGCAGCTCCTACCAAGAGACCCAGTACTTC.

This sequence joins TRBV5-6 and TRBJ2-5; TRBD2 aligns across 9 bases. The trim removed 0 bases at V and 4 bases at J, leaving 7 bases unmatched. CDR3 size: 16 residues. Germline V gene lookup returns CDR1 SGHDT and CDR2 YYEEEE. Written as DNA, the CDR3 is TGTGCCAGCAGCTTGGTCTCTAGCGGGACGGGAGAGACCCAGTACTTC. This gives the protein CASSLVSSGTGETQYF.

The gene calls are TRBV6-5 and TRBJ2-3, with a tentative D call TRBD2 (6 bases). CDR1 is MNHEY, CDR2 SVGAGI, per germline. The V end lost 4 bases, the J end lost 1 base, and 12 bases lay between the germline ends. This CDR3 has 15 residues. The CDR3 coding sequence is TGTGCCAGCAGTTCCTCGGCGGGGCGCACAGATACGCAGTATTTT. This codes for CASSSSAGRTDTQYF.

V and J are TRBV28 and TRBJ2-1; either TRBD1 or TRBD2 may fit D (5 bases each). Germline loops: CDR1 MDHEN, CDR2 SYDVKM. This CDR3 has 16 residues. Trimming cost V 1 base and J 6 bases, with 16 bases left between them. This CDR3 reads CASSLFTVGTPNEQFF. The CDR3 DNA is TGTGCCAGCAGTTTATTTACGGTGGGGACCCCCAATGAGCAGTTCTTC.

This clonotype showed up just a few times. The gene calls are TRBV11-2 and TRBJ2-5, with TRBD2 identical over 11 bases. V was pared by 5 bases and J by 5 bases, with 7 bases of the junction left unmatched. Germline-derived CDR1 and CDR2 are SGHAT and FQNNGV. The CDR3 runs 15 residues. CDR3 coding DNA: TGTGCCAGCAGCATGTCTAGCGGGGGGTCCGAGACCCAGTACTTC. This gives the protein CASSMSSGGSETQYF. The variable domain in full, with the rest retrieved from reference TRBV11-2 and TRBJ2-5, is EAGVAQSPRYKIIEKRQSVAFWCNPISGHATLYWYQQILGQGPKLLIQFQNNGVVDDSQLPKDRFSAERLKGVDSTLKIQPAKLEDSAVYLCASSMSSGGSETQYFGPGTRLLVL.

This clonotype showed up just a few times. V usage is TRBV9 and J usage is TRBJ2-1; 8 nucleotides agree with TRBD2. CDR3 length: 15 residues. Germline V lookup: CDR1 SGDLS, CDR2 YYNGEE. Trimming cost V 0 bases and J 4 bases; bases outside gene matches: 3. In DNA, the CDR3 is TGTGCCAGCAGCGTAGGCGGGGGGCAGTACAATGAGCAGTTCTTC. Translation: CASSVGGGQYNEQFF.

The rearrangement joins TRBV20-1 to TRBJ2-2, with 9 bases identical to TRBD2. Trimming cost V 5 bases and J 1 base; bases outside gene matches: 2. The CDR3 sequence is 14 residues long. Germline values: CDR1 DFQATT, CDR2 SNEGSKA (reference sequence). The CDR3, as DNA: TGCAGTGCTCTTAGCGGGAGGAACACCGGGGAGCTGTTTTTT. This encodes CSALSGRNTGELFF.

The chain combines TRBV6-1 with TRBJ1-2, with D possibly matching TRBD1 (5 bases). This CDR3 contains 16 residues. Trimming pared 6 bases from V and 0 bases from J, leaving 17 bases between. Germline values: CDR1 MNHNS, CDR2 SASEGT. This CDR3 is CASSPGVLGANYGYTF. Here the CDR3 DNA reads TGTGCCAGCAGCCCGGGGGTTTTGGGGGCTAACTATGGCTACACCTTC.

This clonotype has more than one count but fewer than ten. J is TRBJ2-3 and V is TRBV11-2; 9 bases fit TRBD2. Trimming at V came to 2 bases and at J to 0 bases, leaving 12 bases not matched to a gene. There are 19 residues in the CDR3. Germline CDR1 SGHAT, CDR2 FQNNGV. CDR3 region: CASSLKSGGRLFSTDTQYF. The CDR3 region has the DNA TGTGCCAGCAGCTTAAAGAGCGGGGGGCGCCTATTTAGCACAGATACGCAGTATTTT.

This clonotype was found a few times. The chain recombines TRBV6-1 with TRBJ2-7; TRBD2 aligns across 10 bases. The CDR3 totals 14 residues. CDR1 and CDR2 (germline): MNHNS, SASEGT. V shed 6 bases and J 6 bases; nucleotides not matched to a gene: 8. CDR3 amino acids: CASRLQREGPEQYF. CDR3 sequence (DNA): TGTGCCAGCAGACTTCAGCGGGAGGGCCCCGAGCAGTACTTC.

This clonotype was seen only a few times. The chain is built from TRBV4-3 and TRBJ2-5; 9 positions match TRBD1. This CDR3 is built from 15 residues. The germline CDR1 and CDR2 sequences are LGHNA and YSLEER. Trimming at V came to 0 bases and at J to 4 bases, leaving 3 bases not matched to a gene. The CDR3 is CASSQEYRGPETQYF. CDR3 coding DNA: TGCGCCAGCAGCCAAGAGTACAGGGGGCCAGAGACCCAGTACTTC.

This clonotype has more than one count but fewer than ten. The gene calls are TRBV7-2 and TRBJ2-3; 12 bases match TRBD2. The CDR3 runs 16 residues. Germline V gene lookup returns CDR1 SGHTA and CDR2 FQGNSA. V trimming: 5 bases; J trimming: 2 bases; junction bases outside the gene matches: 5. The CDR3 region has the DNA TGTGCCAGCAGCCGGACTAGCGGGACATACACAGATACGCAGTATTTT. It is translated as CASSRTSGTYTDTQYF.

The chain links TRBV12-3 or TRBV12-4 to TRBJ1-4; D not certain. This CDR3 has 15 residues. V was cut by 4 bases and J by 4 bases, with 13 bases left in between. The chain's CDR3 is CASSSSRVYNEKLFF. DNA of the CDR3: TGTGCCAGCAGTTCTTCCAGAGTCTATAATGAAAAACTGTTTTTT.

The chain combines TRBV28 with TRBJ2-2, with 8 bases matching TRBD2. Losses at the gene ends were 2 bases for V and 13 bases for J; bases not matched to a gene: 6. Germline values: CDR1 MDHEN, CDR2 SYDVKM. The CDR3 consists of 13 residues. This chain's CDR3 is CASSLKSAGGLFF. CDR3 DNA sequence: TGTGCCAGCAGTTTAAAGTCTGCGGGAGGGCTGTTTTTT.